This T cell receptor (beta chain) derives from a study of CD8 T cells in Susac syndrome. Trimming removed 7 bases from V and 2 bases from J, with 12 bases in between. Germline loops: CDR1 MNHEY, CDR2 SVGAGI. The CDR3 runs to 13 residues. Sequencing of TCR beta was carried out in blood CD8+ and CD4+ T cells. RNA amounts of about 0.5 to 1 ug underwent reverse transcription with random hexamers. From the immunoSEQ multiplex PCR reads, TCRdb called clonotypes with MiXCR, one entry per CDR3 protein. The sample carries approximately 160,000 distinct CDR3 sequences, approximately 93% recorded once. The TCR comes from a human donor with multiple sclerosis. The source material was CD4+ T cells from PBMCs. The chain is built from TRBV6-5 and TRBJ2-7; D remains unclear. DNA for the CDR3: TGTGCCAGCACCAAGAGCGTGCCCTACGAGCAGTACTTC. Amino acid sequence: CASTKSVPYEQYF.